The 18 T cell receptor beta chains in this list originate from one sample, sequenced in a study of T cells after yellow fever vaccination. MiXCR, run by TCRdb on the 5' RACE reads, gives a single entry per CDR3 protein. This table has hundreds of thousands of distinct CDR3 sequences, around 19% appearing once. The sample was PBMCs, taken before the yellow fever booster vaccination. Receptor source: a man younger than 35 who received the YFV17D yellow fever vaccine.

This clonotype was counted between two and nine times. The chain is built from TRBV7-3 and TRBJ2-1, with D perhaps TRBD2 (5 bases). Trimming left V 4 bases short and J 10 bases short, with 14 bases between. The germline gives CDR1 SGHTA, CDR2 FQGTGA. The CDR3 consists of 13 residues. CDR3 nucleotide sequence: TGTGCCAGCAGCTCGGAGGTATACCTCGAGCAGTTCTTC. It specifies CASSSEVYLEQFF.

This chain uses TRBV9 with TRBJ2-5; 10 bases agree with TRBD2. Unmatched junction bases numbered 6, after V lost 3 bases and J lost 7 bases. CDR1 is SGDLS and CDR2 is YYNGEE in the germline V gene. The CDR3 is 14 amino acids. In DNA form, the CDR3 reads TGTGCCAGCAGCGGGAGCGGGGGGGCCGGGACCCAGTACTTC. Translating gives CASSGSGGAGTQYF.

CDR3 nucleotides: TGTGCCAGCAGCCTTACTCTCGCCGAGCAGTACGTC. This codes for CASSLTLAEQYV. The chain couples TRBV7-2 to TRBJ2-7; D remains ambiguous. Between the trimmed V and J ends, which lost 5 bases and 6 bases, there was a span of 11 bases. CDR3 size: 12 residues. CDR1 SGHTA and CDR2 FQGNSA come from the germline V gene.

This clonotype was found a few times. The chain employs TRBV20-1 and TRBJ2-7, with D unclear. This CDR3 has 11 residues. The germline gives CDR1 DFQATT, CDR2 SNEGSKA (reference sequence). V lost 3 bases and J lost 6, with 9 bases in between. CDR3 loop: CSASPGGEQYF. CDR3 nucleotide sequence: TGCAGTGCTAGCCCAGGCGGCGAGCAGTACTTC.

This clonotype was recorded a few times. The gene calls are TRBV7-8 and TRBJ1-2, with D perhaps matching TRBD1 (6 bases). The germline V and J ends were trimmed by 6 bases and 8 bases, with 19 bases remaining between them. This CDR3 has 14 residues. The germline V gene has CDR1 SGHVS and CDR2 FQNEAQ. This CDR3 is CASSFDRTAGGYTF. In DNA form, the CDR3 reads TGTGCCAGCAGTTTTGACAGGACCGCCGGAGGCTACACCTTC.

This clonotype turned up a few times. The J gene is TRBJ1-2, the V gene TRBV7-9; D call uncertain. Germline V gene lookup returns CDR1 SEHNR and CDR2 FQNEAQ (reference sequence). The CDR3 is 14 amino acids. V was clipped by 8 bases and J by 4 bases, with 17 bases between them. CDR3 coding DNA: TGTGCCAGCGACTCTGAAGGGCTTGGCTATGGCTACACCTTC. This sequence encodes CASDSEGLGYGYTF.

The chain is built from TRBV20-1 and TRBJ1-2, with D possibly matching TRBD1 (5 bases). The CDR3 consists of 13 residues. The germline V gene encodes CDR1 DFQATT and CDR2 SNEGSKA (reference sequence). V dropped 2 bases and J dropped 0 bases, with 7 bases sitting between them. The CDR3 nucleotides are TGCAGTGCTAGACAACAGGCTAACTATGGCTACACCTTC. This gives the protein CSARQQANYGYTF.

The rearrangement links TRBV11-2 to TRBJ2-1; weak D call: TRBD2 (5 bases). Germline V CDR1 and CDR2: SGHAT, FQNNGV. Trimming stripped 1 base from V and 6 bases from J, with 10 bases between. CDR3 length: 14 amino acids. The CDR3 nucleotides are TGTGCCAGCAGCTTAGTTGGTCTAGCCAATGAGCAGTTCTTC. Its protein is CASSLVGLANEQFF.

This clonotype was seen ten or more times. The chain employs TRBV11-2 and TRBJ2-3, with 8 positions matching TRBD2. V shed 6 bases, J shed 5 bases, and the junction held 7 bases outside the gene matches. CDR3 length: 14 amino acids. The germline V gene has CDR1 SGHAT and CDR2 FQNNGV. CDR3 sequence: CASSFGGAIDTQYF. Written as DNA, the CDR3 is TGTGCCAGCAGTTTCGGGGGGGCAATAGATACGCAGTATTTT.

This clonotype was picked up a small number of times. The V call is TRBV12-3 or TRBV12-4, the J call TRBJ2-1, with 8 nucleotides matching TRBD1. The V and J ends lost 7 bases and 3 bases, in that order; junction bases with no gene match: 11. This CDR3 is 16 amino acids long. CDR3 in amino acids: CASTPLGDRGYNEQFF. The CDR3 nucleotides are TGTGCCAGCACCCCCCTTGGAGACAGGGGCTACAATGAGCAGTTCTTC.

The sample holds many counts of this clonotype. V is TRBV29-1 and J is TRBJ2-1; tentative D call: TRBD2 (6 bases). The V gene lost 2 bases and the J gene lost 6 bases, with 17 bases spanning the gap. CDR3 length: 15 amino acids. Germline V CDR1 and CDR2: SQVTM, ANQGSEA. CDR3 DNA: TGCAGCGTTGAACCCCGGGGGAGCCCCCTCAATGAGCAGTTCTTC. Translation gives CSVEPRGSPLNEQFF.

This clonotype was seen a handful of times. V gene TRBV19 combines with J gene TRBJ1-5; D unresolved. The CDR3 loop spans 13 amino acids. CDR1 LNHDA and CDR2 SQIVND come from the germline V gene (reference sequence). V was shortened by 3 bases and J by 4 bases, with 7 bases between the two germline ends. The DNA for the CDR3 is TGTGCCAGTAGTATGGGTTTTAATCAGCCCCAGCATTTT. Its protein is CASSMGFNQPQHF. The full variable domain, rest sourced from reference TRBV19 and TRBJ1-5, is DGGITQSPKYLFRKEGQNVTLSCEQNLNHDAMYWYRQDPGQGLRLIYYSQIVNDFQKGDIAEGYSVSREKKESFPLTVTSAQKNPTAFYLCASSMGFNQPQHFGDGTRLSIL.

This clonotype was found a few times. The gene calls are TRBV24-1 and TRBJ2-2; D may be TRBD1 (6 bases). In germline, CDR1 is KGHDR, CDR2 SFDVKD. The ends were cut back, 5 bases at V and 3 bases at J, with 21 bases in the middle. This CDR3 spans 18 amino acids. In DNA form, the CDR3 reads TGTGCCACCAGTGCCCTCGCTTGGGGGCGAGGTGACACCGGGGAGCTGTTTTTT. Translating gives CATSALAWGRGDTGELFF.

This clonotype has just a few counts. The chain recombines TRBV6-1 with TRBJ2-1, with TRBD1 matching 8 bases. Germline trimming cut 6 bases from V and 0 bases from J; bases unmatched to any gene: 1. The germline gives CDR1 MNHNS, CDR2 SASEGT. The CDR3 runs 14 residues. CDR3 sequence: CASRTGDSYNEQFF. The DNA of the CDR3 is TGTGCCAGCAGGACAGGGGACTCCTACAATGAGCAGTTCTTC.

The CDR3 region has the DNA TGTGCCAGCAGCTTTACCGGGACAGGGGCCTACAATGAGCAGTTCTTC. Its protein is CASSFTGTGAYNEQFF. This chain joins TRBV5-6 and TRBJ2-1; TRBD1 aligns across 10 bases. Trimming removed 2 bases from V and 2 bases from J; junction bases left unmatched: 4. This CDR3 contains 16 residues. Germline CDR1 is SGHDT and CDR2 is YYEEEE. Using reference TRBV5-6 and TRBJ2-1 for the parts outside the CDR3, the full variable domain is DAGVTQSPTHLIKTRGQQVTLRCSPKSGHDTVSWYQQALGQGPQFIFQYYEEEERQRGNFPDRFSGHQFPNYSSELNVNALLLGDSALYLCASSFTGTGAYNEQFFGPGTRLTVL.

This clonotype was seen a few times. The V and J genes are TRBV6-1 and TRBJ2-3, with 9 nucleotides matching TRBD2. The CDR3 extends over 19 amino acids. Per germline, CDR1 MNHNS and CDR2 SASEGT. With 2 bases clipped from V and 0 bases from J, the junction kept 12 bases outside the gene matches. The CDR3 loop reads CASSEKRSGGHSSTDTQYF. The CDR3 DNA is TGTGCCAGCAGTGAAAAGAGGAGCGGGGGGCACTCTAGCACAGATACGCAGTATTTT.

The gene calls are TRBV29-1 and TRBJ1-4, with D perhaps matching TRBD1 (5 bases). V was clipped by 7 bases and J by 10 bases, with 22 bases between them. Germline loops: CDR1 SQVTM, CDR2 ANQGSEA. There are 14 residues in the CDR3. The CDR3 is CSARSQVKEGKLFF. DNA of the CDR3: TGCAGCGCTCGGTCACAGGTCAAAGAAGGAAAACTGTTTTTT.

This sequence joins TRBV20-1 and TRBJ2-3; D is unresolved. Germline V CDR1 and CDR2: DFQATT, SNEGSKA (reference sequence). The V and J ends lost 3 bases and 4 bases respectively, with 5 bases between them. The CDR3 runs to 11 residues. In DNA form, the CDR3 reads TGCAGTGCTAGCGTCCCAGATACGCAGTATTTT. Protein: CSASVPDTQYF.